The entry below describes one T cell receptor (beta chain). Per the study methods: The authors estimated nucleated cell counts from reference gene primer amplification. TCRdb's copy holds only in-frame clones and misses some; the assay was immunoSEQ multiplex PCR. Clone size and the V and J calls come from that table; the DNA yielded D and trimming. The sample includes about 150,000 clones, around 87% of them seen just once. Trimming removed 5 bases from V and 7 bases from J, with 11 bases in between. This CDR3 is built from 13 residues. Germline V gives CDR1 MNHEY, CDR2 SMNVEV (reference sequence). The sample originates from a study of blood T cell repertoires in COVID-19. In the study overall: Italy, Spain and the United States were the sources of the convalescent and acute COVID-19 samples. PBMCs, B-cell-depleted T cells, or T cells were the source of the cDNA or gDNA that made up the material.

The J gene is TRBJ2-2, the V gene TRBV27; perhaps TRBD1 as D (6 bases). Source material: peripheral blood. The TCR comes from a man aged 18 to 29 with COVID-19, enrolled during active disease. The DNA of the CDR3 is TGTGCCAGCAGTGTTCAGGGGAGCGGGGAGCTGTTTTTT. Residues: CASSVQGSGELFF.